Presented here are 4 T cell receptor beta chains from one specimen sequenced in a study of T-cell memory formation after mild COVID-19. TCRdb re-derived calls from the 5' RACE reads in MiXCR, one entry per CDR3 protein. Among about 400,000 distinct CDR3 sequences listed, more than 15% were seen once. The sequencing input was PBMCs or a T cell subset sorted from them (not recorded which). The receptors come from a man aged 18 to 30 who had mild COVID-19 (a few samples of this study predate the infection). Cell type and time point are not known.

This clonotype showed up many times. The V and J genes are TRBV24-1 and TRBJ1-5; perhaps TRBD1 as D (6 bases). The V end was cut by 4 bases, the J end by 0 bases, with 15 bases between. This CDR3 region has 17 residues. Germline CDR1 and CDR2: KGHDR and SFDVKD. CDR3 coding DNA: TGTGCCACCAGTGACCTACAGGGATTTTATAGCAATCAGCCCCAGCATTTT. Translation: CATSDLQGFYSNQPQHF.

Only a few counts were recorded for this clonotype. In nucleotides, the CDR3 is TGTGCCACCAGTGACCCTGACCGCCCAGATACGCAGTATTTT. Its translation: CATSDPDRPDTQYF. The V gene is TRBV24-1, the J gene TRBJ2-3; no clear D gene. The V end was cut by 4 bases, the J end by 4 bases, with 11 bases between. The CDR3 is 14 amino acids. The germline V gene encodes CDR1 KGHDR and CDR2 SFDVKD.

The chain is built from TRBV20-1 and TRBJ1-5; D possibly corresponds to TRBD1 (5 bases). V was trimmed by 6 bases and J by 0 bases, leaving 15 bases between them. From germline, CDR1 is DFQATT and CDR2 SNEGSKA (reference sequence). This CDR3 has 15 residues. The CDR3: CSAQSGTYSNQPQHF. Here the CDR3 DNA reads TGCAGTGCGCAGAGCGGGACGTATAGCAATCAGCCCCAGCATTTT.

In this sample, this clonotype turned up a few times. This chain connects TRBV11-2 to TRBJ2-3, with 9 bases matching TRBD2. Germline assignment: CDR1 SGHAT and CDR2 FQNNGV. V gave up 3 bases and J gave up 3 bases; unmatched junction bases: 7. This CDR3 is 16 amino acids long. The CDR3 bases are TGTGCCAGCAGCTTGCGTAGCGGGGGATCAACAGATACGCAGTATTTT. This sequence encodes CASSLRSGGSTDTQYF.